The 18 T cell receptor beta chains below all came from one sample that was sequenced in a study of T cells after yellow fever vaccination. MiXCR, applied by TCRdb to the 5' RACE reads, yields one record per CDR3 protein. The data hold a few hundred thousand distinct CDR3 sequences, with about 17% observed a single time. The sample was PBMCs, taken before the yellow fever booster vaccination. The receptors originated from a man aged 18 to 29 who received the YFV17D yellow fever vaccine.

The chain is built from TRBV7-3 and TRBJ1-2, with a possible D match to TRBD1 (6 bases). V lost 1 base and J 3 bases, leaving 15 bases between the germline ends. The V gene's germline CDR1 is SGHTA and CDR2 FQGTGA. The CDR3 length is 16 residues. CDR3 DNA: TGTGCCAGCAGCTTAAAAGGAGGGGGTGATTACTATGGCTACACCTTC. Translation gives CASSLKGGGDYYGYTF.

This clonotype was seen many times. This chain links TRBV2 with TRBJ1-5; D gene unclear. This CDR3 is built from 15 residues. The germline CDR1 and CDR2 sequences are SNHLY and FYNNEI. V gave up 5 bases and J gave up 0 bases, with 11 bases separating them. The DNA of the CDR3 is TGTGCCAGCAGTAAGAGTACGGTTAGCAATCAGCCCCAGCATTTT. This encodes CASSKSTVSNQPQHF.

The table lists this clonotype with a few counts. This CDR3 is missing its conserved last phenylalanine or tryptophan, likely due to a read error. The chain couples TRBV6-6 to TRBJ2-5; 9 bases are shared with TRBD1. Germline CDR1 is MNHNY and CDR2 is SVGAGI (reference sequence). V was clipped by 2 bases and J by 3 bases; unmatched bases: 1. This CDR3 has 14 residues. The CDR3 is CASSYTGGEETQYS. The CDR3 region has the DNA TGTGCCAGCAGTTACACAGGGGGCGAAGAGACCCAGTACTCC.

This clonotype was detected only a few times. The chain has TRBV4-3 and TRBJ2-3; 9 positions agree with TRBD2. CDR1 and CDR2 from the germline V gene are LGHNA and YSLEER. Trimming took 1 base from V and 4 from J; bases not matched to a gene: 12. CDR3 length: 18 amino acids. CDR3: CASSQASGGSRWSDTQYF. DNA for the CDR3: TGCGCCAGCAGCCAAGCCAGCGGGGGGTCCAGGTGGTCAGATACGCAGTATTTT.

This chain links TRBV4-2 with TRBJ2-2, with 9 bases lining up with TRBD2. Germline loops: CDR1 LGHNA, CDR2 YNFKEQ. The CDR3 contains 16 residues. The trim removed 6 bases at V and 5 bases at J, leaving 10 bases unmatched. The CDR3: CASSYTLSGGTGELFF. CDR3 bases: TGTGCCAGCAGTTATACCCTCAGCGGGGGGACCGGGGAGCTGTTTTTT.

The V gene is TRBV18, the J gene TRBJ1-5; D gene uncertain. Germline-derived CDR1 and CDR2 are KGHSH and LQKENI. V shed 2 bases and J shed 0 bases, with 8 bases lying between them. The CDR3 loop spans 15 amino acids. CDR3 sequence (DNA): TGTGCCAGCTCACCAGAATACAATAGCAATCAGCCCCAGCATTTT. The encoded protein is CASSPEYNSNQPQHF.

The rearrangement uses TRBV5-1 and TRBJ2-1, with 7 positions matching TRBD1. From germline, CDR1 is SGHRS and CDR2 YFSETQ. The trim removed 0 bases at V and 15 bases at J, leaving 12 bases unmatched. The CDR3 length is 14 residues. This CDR3 reads CASSLVPARDSLFF. The CDR3 bases are TGCGCCAGCAGCTTGGTCCCTGCCCGGGACAGTTTGTTCTTC.

The CDR3 sequence: CASSPGTSGGRSYNEQFF. The CDR3 DNA follows: TGTGCCAGCAGTCCGGGGACTAGCGGGGGACGCTCCTACAATGAGCAGTTCTTC. The rearrangement links TRBV12-3 or TRBV12-4 to TRBJ2-7; 14 bases are shared with TRBD2. The assigned J gene may be wrong: the sequence end matches TRBJ2-1 better. The length of the CDR3 is 18 residues.

This chain joins TRBV7-2 and TRBJ2-5; no clear D gene. The CDR3 is 9 amino acids. Per the germline V gene, CDR1 is SGHTA and CDR2 is FQGNSA. Trimming cost V 10 bases and J 9 bases, with 9 bases left between them. The CDR3 region is CATTPAQYF. The CDR3 DNA reads TGTGCCACCACCCCGGCCCAGTACTTC.

This clonotype has just a few counts. The rearrangement uses TRBV7-9 and TRBJ1-1; TRBD1 aligns across 7 bases. CDR1 is SEHNR, CDR2 FQNEAQ, per germline (reference sequence). The CDR3 contains 14 residues. V was clipped by 5 bases and J by 3 bases; unmatched bases: 6. The CDR3: CASSDYRGDTEAFF. As DNA, the CDR3 is TGTGCCAGCAGCGACTACAGGGGTGACACTGAAGCTTTCTTT.

This clonotype was detected a few times. J is TRBJ1-2 and V is TRBV20-1, with a weak D call TRBD1 (6 bases). The germline CDR1 and CDR2 sequences are DFQATT and SNEGSKA (reference sequence). Trimming pared 3 bases from V and 14 bases from J, leaving 25 bases between. The CDR3 runs 14 residues. The CDR3 sequence: CSASRVRGPLRWTF. DNA for the CDR3: TGCAGTGCTAGCCGCGTCCGGGGGCCCTTACGGTGGACCTTC.

This sequence joins TRBV5-6 and TRBJ2-2; D is undetermined. The germline CDR1 and CDR2 sequences are SGHDT and YYEEEE. This CDR3 spans 16 amino acids. Trimming stripped 4 bases from V and 5 bases from J, with 18 bases between. CDR3 region: CASSPLVRARTGELFF. The DNA of the CDR3 is TGTGCCAGCAGCCCACTCGTCCGGGCTCGGACCGGGGAGCTGTTTTTT. The complete variable domain, with remaining parts taken from reference TRBV5-6 and TRBJ2-2, reads DAGVTQSPTHLIKTRGQQVTLRCSPKSGHDTVSWYQQALGQGPQFIFQYYEEEERQRGNFPDRFSGHQFPNYSSELNVNALLLGDSALYLCASSPLVRARTGELFFGEGSRLTVL.

This clonotype was found a few times. The chain uses TRBV4-3 and TRBJ2-3, with a tentative D call TRBD2 (6 bases). The CDR3 extends over 14 amino acids. Trimming left V 0 bases short and J 4 bases short, with 8 bases between. Germline V CDR1 and CDR2: LGHNA, YSLEER. The CDR3 region has the DNA TGCGCCAGCAGCCAAGATCTAGCGTCAGATACGCAGTATTTT. It yields the protein CASSQDLASDTQYF.

A few counts support this clonotype. This chain uses TRBV11-2 with TRBJ2-1; no firm D call. The CDR3 runs to 12 residues. The germline V gene has CDR1 SGHAT and CDR2 FQNNGV. Deletions cut 6 bases from V and 9 bases from J, with 12 bases between. Here the CDR3 DNA reads TGTGCCAGCAGGACCTCAAGTAGTGAGCAGTTCTTC. Translated: CASRTSSSEQFF.

This clonotype showed up just a few times. This chain joins TRBV29-1 and TRBJ2-3; 11 nucleotides match TRBD2. The V segment lost 0 bases and the J segment 6 bases; nucleotides outside the gene matches: 2. The CDR3 runs 14 residues. The germline CDR1 and CDR2 sequences are SQVTM and ANQGSEA. CDR3 sequence (DNA): TGCAGCGTTGAAGATGCTAGCGGGGGGGATACGCAGTATTTT. Its protein is CSVEDASGGDTQYF.

This clonotype was seen more than once but under ten times. The rearrangement uses TRBV4-3 and TRBJ2-1; 10 bases agree with TRBD1. This CDR3 has 17 amino acids. In germline, CDR1 is LGHNA, CDR2 YSLEER. After removal of 2 bases from V and 9 bases from J, the junction contained 13 bases not matched to a gene. The CDR3 sequence is CASSQLGWDRGNSEQFF. The CDR3 DNA sequence: TGCGCCAGCAGCCAACTGGGTTGGGACAGGGGAAACAGTGAGCAGTTCTTC.

This clonotype was detected ten times or more. This chain connects TRBV28 to TRBJ2-7; perhaps TRBD2 as D (6 bases). V was pared by 6 bases and J by 4 bases, with 10 bases between. The CDR3 loop spans 12 amino acids. Germline CDR1 MDHEN, CDR2 SYDVKM. This CDR3 reads CASSLRGYEQYV. CDR3 coding DNA: TGTGCCAGCAGCTTGCGGGGATACGAGCAGTACGTC.

The V and J genes are TRBV4-1 and TRBJ1-4, with D possibly matching TRBD1 (5 bases). Trimming stripped 0 bases from V and 3 bases from J, with 8 bases between. The CDR3 is 15 residues long. From germline, CDR1 is MGHRA and CDR2 YSYEKL. The CDR3 spells CASSQDPGANEKLFF. The DNA of the CDR3 is TGCGCCAGCAGCCAAGACCCGGGGGCTAATGAAAAACTGTTTTTT.